This section outlines one TCR beta chain sequence together with its context. Antigen unknown. These data originate in a study of shared clonotypes between healthy human individuals. Positively selected for CCR7, the CD45RO-negative cells used as naive CD8 cells excluded terminally differentiated effector memory CD45RA+ cells. Whole-study results and caveats: It was the non-shared clonotypes that had lower generation probabilities than clonotypes shared by all four donors.

V shed 2 bases and J 6 bases; nucleotides not matched to a gene: 7. The germline V gene encodes CDR1 SGHTS and CDR2 YDEGEE. This CDR3 spans 15 amino acids. The repertoire was sequenced with immunoSEQ multiplex PCR; TCRdb's copy has only in-frame clones and lacks some. The data hold around 550,000 clones, with roughly 96% observed a single time. The sample taken for sequencing was naive CD8+ T cells sorted from blood. The clonotype comes from a woman aged 25 to 39 in good health. The V and J genes are TRBV5-8 and TRBJ2-1; 8 nucleotides agree with TRBD2. The CDR3 DNA reads TGTGCCAGCAGCTTTGGGCTAGCGGGCTTCAATGAGCAGTTCTTC. Encoded protein: CASSFGLAGFNEQFF. The whole variable domain, remainder taken from reference TRBV5-8 and TRBJ2-1, is EAGVTQSPTHLIKTRGQQATLRCSPISGHTSVYWYQQALGLGLQFLLWYDEGEERNRGNFPPRFSGRQFPNYSSELNVNALELEDSALYLCASSFGLAGFNEQFFGPGTRLTVL.